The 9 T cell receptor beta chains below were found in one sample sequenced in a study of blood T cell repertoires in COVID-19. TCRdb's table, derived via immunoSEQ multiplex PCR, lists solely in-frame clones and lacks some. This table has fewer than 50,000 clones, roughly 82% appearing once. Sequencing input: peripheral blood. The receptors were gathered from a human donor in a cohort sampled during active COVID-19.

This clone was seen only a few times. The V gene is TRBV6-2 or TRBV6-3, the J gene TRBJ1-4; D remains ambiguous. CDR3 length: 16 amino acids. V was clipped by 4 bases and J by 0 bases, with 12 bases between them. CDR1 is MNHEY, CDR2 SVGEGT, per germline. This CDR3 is CASSSLREATNEKLFF. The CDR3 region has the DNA TGTGCCAGCAGTTCCCTGAGGGAGGCAACTAATGAAAAACTGTTTTTT.

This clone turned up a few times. CDR3 region: CASSRTSGRGDTQYF. The CDR3 nucleotides read TGTGCCAGCAGCCGGACTAGCGGGAGGGGAGATACGCAGTATTTT. V usage is TRBV14 and J usage is TRBJ2-3; 15 positions match TRBD2. Germline V gives CDR1 SGHDN, CDR2 FVKESK. The V segment lost 4 bases and the J segment 5 bases; nucleotides outside the gene matches: 1. The CDR3 extends over 15 amino acids. The full variable domain, with the rest looked up from reference TRBV14 and TRBJ2-3, is EAGVTQFPSHSVIEKGQTVTLRCDPISGHDNLYWYRRVMGKEIKFLLHFVKESKQDESGMPNNRFLAERTGGTYSTLKVQPAELEDSGVYFCASSRTSGRGDTQYFGPGTRLTVL.

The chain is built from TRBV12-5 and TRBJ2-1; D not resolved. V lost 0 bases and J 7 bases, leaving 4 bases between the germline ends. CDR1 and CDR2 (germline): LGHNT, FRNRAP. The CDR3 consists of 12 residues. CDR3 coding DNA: TGTGCTAGTGGTTTGGTGGAGAATGAGCAGTTCTTC. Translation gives CASGLVENEQFF.

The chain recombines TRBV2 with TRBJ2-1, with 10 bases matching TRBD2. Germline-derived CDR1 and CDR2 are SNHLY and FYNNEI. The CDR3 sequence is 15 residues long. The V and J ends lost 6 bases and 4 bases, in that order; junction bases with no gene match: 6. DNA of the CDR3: TGTGCCAGCAGGATCGGGACTAGCGATTACAATGAGCAGTTCTTC. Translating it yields CASRIGTSDYNEQFF.

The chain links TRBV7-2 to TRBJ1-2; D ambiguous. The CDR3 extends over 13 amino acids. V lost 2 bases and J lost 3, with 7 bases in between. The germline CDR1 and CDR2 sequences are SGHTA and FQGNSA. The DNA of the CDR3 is TGTGCCAGCAGCTTACGGAGTGACTATGGCTACACCTTC. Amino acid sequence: CASSLRSDYGYTF.

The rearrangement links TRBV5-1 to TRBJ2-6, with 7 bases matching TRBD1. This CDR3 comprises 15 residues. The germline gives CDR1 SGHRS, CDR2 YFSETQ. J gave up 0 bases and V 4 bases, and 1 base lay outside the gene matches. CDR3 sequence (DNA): TGCGCCAGCAGCCCAGGGGGCTCTGGGGCCAACGTCCTGACTTTC. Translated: CASSPGGSGANVLTF. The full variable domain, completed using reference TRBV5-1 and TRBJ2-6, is KAGVTQTPRYLIKTRGQQVTLSCSPISGHRSVSWYQQTPGQGLQFLFEYFSETQRNKGNFPGRFSGRQFSNSRSEMNVSTLELGDSALYLCASSPGGSGANVLTFGAGSRLTVL.

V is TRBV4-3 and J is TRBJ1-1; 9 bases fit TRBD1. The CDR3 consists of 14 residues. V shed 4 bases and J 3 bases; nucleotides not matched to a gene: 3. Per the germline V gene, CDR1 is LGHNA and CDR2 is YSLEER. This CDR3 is CASSRGQGDTEAFF. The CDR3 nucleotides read TGCGCCAGCAGCCGGGGACAGGGAGACACTGAAGCTTTCTTT.

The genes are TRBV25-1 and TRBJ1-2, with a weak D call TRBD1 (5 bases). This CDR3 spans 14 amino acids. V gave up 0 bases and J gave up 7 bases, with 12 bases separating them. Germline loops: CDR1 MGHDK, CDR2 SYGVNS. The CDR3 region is CASSEYGPGPGYTF. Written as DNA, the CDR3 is TGTGCCAGCAGTGAATACGGCCCAGGGCCTGGCTACACCTTC.

The CDR3 region is CASSESGGYEQYF. The CDR3 nucleotides read TGCGCCAGCAGTGAGTCCGGGGGGTACGAGCAGTACTTC. The gene calls are TRBV10-1 and TRBJ2-7, with 7 bases aligning to TRBD2. CDR3 length: 13 residues. Per germline, CDR1 WNHNN and CDR2 SYGVQD (reference sequence). J gave up 4 bases and V 0 bases, and 0 bases lay outside the gene matches.